This is a list of T cell receptor beta chains from one sample in a study of blood T cell repertoires in COVID-19. Libraries were prepared by immunoSEQ multiplex PCR; TCRdb keeps only in-frame clonotypes and omits some of them. The sample has about 240,000 clones; more than 75% are singletons. Sequenced: peripheral blood. These receptors were obtained from a woman aged 55-75 years with active or convalescent COVID-19. The CDR3 runs from the conserved cysteine through the conserved F or W. Each record gives: clone size, V gene, D gene, J gene, CDR3 DNA, CDR3 protein. A D gene is named only where the DNA matches it firmly. Expanded clones are given a class, and other clones once, few, many or no size at all.

.	TRBV5-5	TRBD1	TRBJ2-7	TGTGCCAGCAGCCGGACAGGGGGGAACTACGAGCAGTACTTC	CASSRTGGNYEQYF
.	TRBV9	.	TRBJ2-2	TGTGCCAGCAACGGGGGGCTGTCCACCGGGGAGCTGTTTTTT	CASNGGLSTGELFF
.	TRBV18	.	TRBJ2-7	TGTGCCAGCTCACCATCCGATAACCAAGACAACGAGCAGTACTTC	CASSPSDNQDNEQYF
once	TRBV19	.	TRBJ1-2	TGTGCCAGTAGTATCGGGAGGGAGAACTATGGCTACACCTTC	CASSIGRENYGYTF
.	TRBV19	TRBD2	TRBJ2-3	TGTGCCAGTAGTATAGGGGGACTAGCCACGGATACGCAGTATTTT	CASSIGGLATDTQYF
.	TRBV7-2	.	TRBJ1-2	TGTGCCAGCAGCCTAAGACAGGCGGCCTATGGCTACACCTTC	CASSLRQAAYGYTF
.	TRBV6-5	.	TRBJ1-2	TGTGCCAGCAGCCTAACAGGGACCTATGGCTACACCTTC	CASSLTGTYGYTF
.	TRBV2	TRBD1	TRBJ2-4	TGTGCCAGCATTAAGGGACAGGGGGTAAACATTCAGTACTTC	CASIKGQGVNIQYF
.	TRBV7-9	.	TRBJ2-3	TGTGCCAGCAGCCGAGGCGCAGATACGCAGTATTTT	CASSRGADTQYF
.	TRBV12-3/TRBV12-4	.	TRBJ1-1	TGTGCCAGCAGCCGGACAGCAAGCACTGAAGCTTTCTTT	CASSRTASTEAFF
.	TRBV2	.	TRBJ1-5	TGTGCCAGCAGTGAAGTTTTAGGAGTAAATCAGCCCCAGCATTTT	CASSEVLGVNQPQHF
.	TRBV3-1/TRBV3-2	TRBD1	TRBJ1-6	TGTGCCAGCAGCACACAGGGGGGCAATTCACCCCTCCACTTT	CASSTQGGNSPLHF
.	TRBV7-3	.	TRBJ2-5	TGTGCCAGCAGCTTAAGTTCCCTGGAGGGGGAGACCCAGTACTTC	CASSLSSLEGETQYF
few	TRBV25-1	.	TRBJ1-2	TGTGCCAGCAGTGAATGGGGCTGGGGCTACACCTTC	CASSEWGWGYTF
.	TRBV18	.	TRBJ2-3	TGTGCCAGCTCAACGACTGGGAGCACAGATACGCAGTATTTT	CASSTTGSTDTQYF
.	TRBV10-2	TRBD1	TRBJ1-1	TGCGCCAGCAGTGAGGCAGGGGGCCGGTACTCTGAAGCTTTCTTT	CASSEAGGRYSEAFF
once	TRBV5-1	TRBD1	TRBJ1-1	TGCGCCAGCAGCTTGGTCGACAGGGGGCGTGGGATGAACACTGAAGCTTTCTTT	CASSLVDRGRGMNTEAFF
once	TRBV5-6	.	TRBJ2-4	TGTGCCAGCAGCCGGAAACTACCCACCCTAGCCAAAAACATTCAGTACTTC	CASSRKLPTLAKNIQYF
.	TRBV18	TRBD1	TRBJ1-1	TGTGCCAGCTCACCCGTTACAGGGGCCACTGAAGCTTTCTTT	CASSPVTGATEAFF
.	TRBV4-2	TRBD2	TRBJ2-5	TGTGCCAGCAGCCAAGAGCGGACTAGCGGGGGGGCAGAGACCCAGTACTTC	CASSQERTSGGAETQYF
.	TRBV6-4	TRBD1	TRBJ2-3	TGTGCCAGCAGTGACTCTGGACAGGGTCAAAATACGCAGTATTTT	CASSDSGQGQNTQYF
once	TRBV2	TRBD2	TRBJ2-7	TGTGCCAGCAGTGAAGACGAGCGGGGGGGCCGGGAGCAGTACTTC	CASSEDERGGREQYF
.	TRBV18	TRBD1	TRBJ1-1	TGTGCCAGCTCGCCGGGACAGGGTAACACTGAAGCTTTCTTT	CASSPGQGNTEAFF
.	TRBV4-1	TRBD2	TRBJ2-7	TGCCCCAGCTGCCGGGGGGACCGGGGGGCCTACGAGCAGTACTTC	CPSCRGDRGAYEQYF
.	TRBV7-6	.	TRBJ2-3	TGTGCCAGCAGCCTCTATGATACGCAGTATTTT	CASSLYDTQYF
.	TRBV5-4	TRBD2	TRBJ2-7	TGTGCCAGCAGCCAAGCGGGGGGGGCCGGGGAGCAGTACTTC	CASSQAGGAGEQYF
.	TRBV19	.	TRBJ2-7	TGTGCCAGTAGGGGGCATGGGACTTCAAACTCCTACGAGCAGTACTTC	CASRGHGTSNSYEQYF
.	TRBV6-5	TRBD1	TRBJ2-5	TGTGCCAGCAGGGCCGGGACAGCGGATCAAGAGACCCAGTACTTC	CASRAGTADQETQYF
.	TRBV12-3/TRBV12-4	.	TRBJ2-7	TGTGCCAGCACCTCAGACAGGAGAGGCGAGCAGTACTTC	CASTSDRRGEQYF
few	TRBV7-9	TRBD2	TRBJ2-7	TGTGCCAGCAGCACGGGACTAGCGGGGACCTCTGAGCAGTACTTC	CASSTGLAGTSEQYF
.	TRBV18	.	TRBJ2-3	TGTGCCAGCTCACTGCGGTCCGGGTCAGGGGCCCCTAGCACAGATACGCAGTATTTT	CASSLRSGSGAPSTDTQYF
.	TRBV7-3	TRBD1	TRBJ2-7	TGTGCCAGCAGCCCCCGGACAGGTGACCCCTACGAGCAGTACTTC	CASSPRTGDPYEQYF
.	TRBV19	.	TRBJ2-1	TGTGCCAGTAGTCGGGGGTTCAATGAGCAGTTCTTC	CASSRGFNEQFF
.	TRBV3-1/TRBV3-2	.	TRBJ1-3	TGTGCCAGCAGCCCCGGGGACACGGTGGGGAGCACCATATATTTT	CASSPGDTVGSTIYF
.	TRBV3-1/TRBV3-2	TRBD1	TRBJ1-1	TGTGCCAGCAGCCAAGAGACAGGGTCCGCTTTCTTT	CASSQETGSAFF
.	TRBV4-1	TRBD2	TRBJ2-7	TGCGCCAGCAGCCAAGCACCGGGACTAGCGGACTCCTACGAGCAGTACTTC	CASSQAPGLADSYEQYF
.	TRBV5-6	TRBD1	TRBJ1-6	TGTGCCAGCAGCCAGAGACAGGGTCGGAATTCACCCCTCCACTTT	CASSQRQGRNSPLHF
.	TRBV30	TRBD1	TRBJ2-1	TGTGCCTGGAGTGTAGGGGGCAGCCTCGTCGTGGTCTTC	CAWSVGGSLVVVF
.	TRBV14	TRBD1	TRBJ1-6	TGTGCCAGCAGCCAATACACCGGACAGGGCGGTTCACCCCTCCACTTT	CASSQYTGQGGSPLHF
.	TRBV9	.	TRBJ1-4	TGTGCCAGCAGCGTAGGGCATCTTACAACTAATGAAAAACTGTTTTTT	CASSVGHLTTNEKLFF
.	TRBV29-1	.	TRBJ1-2	TGCAGCGTAGGAGCGGGGGGGGGCCATGGCTACACCTTC	CSVGAGGGHGYTF
.	TRBV9	TRBD1	TRBJ2-3	TGTGCCAGCAGCGCCACAGGGGGCTGGGCAGATACGCAGTATTTT	CASSATGGWADTQYF
.	TRBV5-5	TRBD2	TRBJ2-7	TGTGCCAGCAGCTTGGGCGATTTTGCTAGCGGCCTCTACGAGCAGTACTTC	CASSLGDFASGLYEQYF
.	TRBV6-2/TRBV6-3	.	TRBJ2-7	TGTGCCAGCAGTTACTCTGGGGCTCCCTACGAGCAGTACTTC	CASSYSGAPYEQYF
.	TRBV19	.	TRBJ2-4	TGTGCCAGTAGTATACGGGACACAAACATTCAGTACTTC	CASSIRDTNIQYF
.	TRBV7-2	.	TRBJ2-7	TGTGCCAGCAGCTTAGCGCGGTACGAGCAGTACTTC	CASSLARYEQYF
.	TRBV7-2	.	TRBJ2-3	TGTGCCAGCAGCCTTGCGGGACTCAGCACAGATACGCAGTATTTT	CASSLAGLSTDTQYF
.	TRBV7-3	.	TRBJ1-1	TGTGCCAGCAGCTTAAAACCGGGACTTCCTCTCAGGAACACTGAAGCTTTCTTT	CASSLKPGLPLRNTEAFF
.	TRBV19	TRBD2	TRBJ2-2	TGTGCCAGTAGTCCTAGGGCGGGGGGCGACGGGGAGCTGTTTTTT	CASSPRAGGDGELFF
.	TRBV6-1	.	TRBJ1-1	TGTGCCAGCAGTGAAGTACAGCACACTGAAGCTTTCTTT	CASSEVQHTEAFF
.	TRBV30	TRBD1	TRBJ1-1	TGTGCCGGACATGGACAGGGCACGGCTTTCTTT	CAGHGQGTAFF